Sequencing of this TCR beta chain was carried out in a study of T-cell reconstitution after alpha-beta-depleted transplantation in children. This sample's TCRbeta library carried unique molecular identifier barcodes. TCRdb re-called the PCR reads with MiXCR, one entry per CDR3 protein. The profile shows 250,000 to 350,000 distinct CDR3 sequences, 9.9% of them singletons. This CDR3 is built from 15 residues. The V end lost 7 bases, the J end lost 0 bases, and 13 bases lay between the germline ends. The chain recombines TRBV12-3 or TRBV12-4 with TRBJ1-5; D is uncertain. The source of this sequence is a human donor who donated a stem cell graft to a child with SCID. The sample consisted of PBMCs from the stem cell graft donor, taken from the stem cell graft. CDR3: CASTPGRYSNQPQHF. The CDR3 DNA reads TGTGCCAGCACCCCTGGGCGATATAGCAATCAGCCCCAGCATTTT.